Following are 18 T cell receptor beta chains from one sample sequenced in a study of a mutant IDH1 vaccine in newly diagnosed glioma. The repertoire was sequenced with immunoSEQ multiplex PCR; TCRdb's copy has only in-frame clones and lacks some. The data hold tens of thousands of clones, with 84% observed a single time. The time point is: week 35, safety follow-up. The vaccine gave 300 ug of a 20-mer mutant IDH1 peptide subcutaneously per dose. The antigens these receptors bind are not known. The sample in question was PBMCs, obtained from a glioma patient whose treatment included an IDH1 peptide vaccine. The receptor source for this set is a man aged 18 to 30 with glioma.

The gene calls are TRBV7-9 and TRBJ2-2; TRBD2 matches at 7 bases. Germline assignment: CDR1 SEHNR and CDR2 FQNEAQ (reference sequence). The CDR3 spans 14 residues. V shed 9 bases, J shed 1 base, and the junction held 5 bases outside the gene matches. CDR3 bases: TGTGCCAGTACCTGGGGGGGGAACACCGGGGAGCTGTTTTTT. It codes for CASTWGGNTGELFF.

The chain recombines TRBV9 with TRBJ2-7, with D unclear. From germline, CDR1 is SGDLS and CDR2 YYNGEE. The length of the CDR3 is 14 residues. Between the trimmed V and J ends, which lost 4 bases and 1 base, there was a span of 12 bases. CDR3 nucleotide sequence: TGTGCCAGCAGCCCCCTGGACGGATCCTACGAGCAGTACTTC. Its translation is CASSPLDGSYEQYF. The variable domain in full, completed from reference TRBV9 and TRBJ2-7, reads DSGVTQTPKHLITATGQRVTLRCSPRSGDLSVYWYQQSLDQGLQFLIQYYNGEERAKGNILERFSAQQFPDLHSELNLSSLELGDSALYFCASSPLDGSYEQYFGPGTRLTVT.

The genes are TRBV4-1 and TRBJ2-5; a possible D gene is TRBD1 (6 bases). Germline V gene data show CDR1 as MGHRA and CDR2 as YSYEKL. Trimming removed 4 bases at V and 5 bases at J, with 14 bases between. This CDR3 is 14 amino acids long. CDR3 sequence (DNA): TGCGCCAGCAGCCCAACGACAGGCTGGGAGACCCAGTACTTC. Protein product: CASSPTTGWETQYF.

This clone was counted a few times. CDR3 residues: CASSPSGQGNQPQHF. The CDR3 DNA sequence: TGTGCCAGCTCACCATCGGGACAGGGCAATCAGCCCCAGCATTTT. The chain uses TRBV18 and TRBJ1-5; 8 nucleotides align to TRBD1. The CDR3 consists of 15 residues. With 2 bases clipped from V and 2 bases from J, the junction kept 2 bases outside the gene matches. Germline CDR1 KGHSH, CDR2 LQKENI.

This sequence joins TRBV5-1 and TRBJ1-2; D uncertain. Trimming shortened V by 0 bases and J by 4 bases, and 10 bases separated the two germline ends. The germline gives CDR1 SGHRS, CDR2 YFSETQ. CDR3 size: 14 residues. Here the CDR3 reads CASSLVPDSYGYTF. The CDR3, as DNA: TGCGCCAGCAGCTTGGTTCCGGATTCCTATGGCTACACCTTC.

The genes are TRBV28 and TRBJ1-4, with D maybe TRBD1 (5 bases). CDR3 length equals 13 residues. With 6 bases removed from V and 16 bases from J, the gap between germline ends came to 21 bases. CDR1 and CDR2 from the germline V gene are MDHEN and SYDVKM. The CDR3 sequence is CASRCIMDITPFF. CDR3 in DNA: TGTGCCAGCAGATGTATCATGGACATAACGCCGTTTTTT.

V usage is TRBV5-4 and J usage is TRBJ2-1; perhaps TRBD1 as D (6 bases). Germline CDR1 and CDR2: SGHNT and YYREEE (reference sequence). Trimming removed 6 bases at V and 8 bases at J, with 27 bases between. The CDR3 consists of 17 residues. CDR3 nucleotide sequence: TGTGCCAGCACCAAGAATACAGGGACGGCTATCGGGGATGAGCAGTTCTTC. This encodes CASTKNTGTAIGDEQFF.

This chain joins TRBV28 and TRBJ1-1; D is unclear. CDR3 length: 10 amino acids. Per germline, CDR1 MDHEN and CDR2 SYDVKM. V shed 4 bases and J shed 12 bases, with 9 bases lying between them. The CDR3 DNA sequence: TGTGCCAGCAGTTCCCGCGGGACTTTCTTT. Its translation: CASSSRGTFF.

This chain links TRBV4-1 with TRBJ2-7, with D perhaps matching TRBD2 (6 bases). Germline V lookup: CDR1 MGHRA, CDR2 YSYEKL. This CDR3 comprises 17 residues. Trimming removed 5 bases from V and 1 base from J, with 21 bases in between. The CDR3 loop reads CASSGPGGAGVSYEQYF. The CDR3 DNA sequence: TGCGCCAGCAGCGGGCCCGGGGGAGCAGGAGTGTCCTACGAGCAGTACTTC.

The chain is built from TRBV6-1 and TRBJ1-2; maybe TRBD1 (5 bases). The CDR3 contains 13 residues. Germline V gene lookup returns CDR1 MNHNS and CDR2 SASEGT. The V gene lost 1 base and the J gene lost 8 bases, with 11 bases spanning the gap. Here the CDR3 reads CASSEVGAGGYTF. The CDR3 nucleotides are TGTGCCAGCAGTGAAGTTGGGGCGGGAGGCTACACCTTC.

J is TRBJ1-2 and V is TRBV7-9, with a weak D call TRBD1 (5 bases). Germline V gene lookup returns CDR1 SEHNR and CDR2 FQNEAQ (reference sequence). Deletions cut 0 bases from V and 4 bases from J, with 12 bases between. The CDR3 sequence is 15 residues long. The CDR3 protein is CASSLAPGISYGYTF. The DNA for the CDR3 is TGTGCCAGCAGCTTAGCCCCAGGGATAAGCTATGGCTACACCTTC.

The gene calls are TRBV5-1 and TRBJ1-4; possible D gene TRBD1, 5 bases. The CDR3 is made up of 16 amino acids. Trimming took off 5 bases at V and 5 bases at J, with 19 bases between the two ends. The V gene's germline CDR1 is SGHRS and CDR2 YFSETQ. The CDR3 DNA follows: TGCGCCAGCAGGGTGAATCTGGGACGCAGGAATGAAAAACTGTTTTTT. The encoded protein is CASRVNLGRRNEKLFF.

This clone was observed a handful of times. The V and J genes are TRBV5-1 and TRBJ2-2, with 12 nucleotides matching TRBD2. From germline, CDR1 is SGHRS and CDR2 YFSETQ. Trimming cost V 6 bases and J 4 bases; bases outside gene matches: 4. This CDR3 has 15 residues. CDR3 sequence reads: CASTLAGGPTGELFF. The CDR3 coding sequence is TGCGCCAGCACACTAGCGGGGGGCCCCACCGGGGAGCTGTTTTTT. Drawing the rest from reference TRBV5-1 and TRBJ2-2, the complete variable domain is KAGVTQTPRYLIKTRGQQVTLSCSPISGHRSVSWYQQTPGQGLQFLFEYFSETQRNKGNFPGRFSGRQFSNSRSEMNVSTLELGDSALYLCASTLAGGPTGELFFGEGSRLTVL.

The V gene is TRBV4-3, the J gene TRBJ2-7; perhaps TRBD1 as D (6 bases). V lost 0 bases and J lost 2, with 11 bases in between. CDR1 and CDR2 (germline): LGHNA, YSLEER. The CDR3 runs to 15 residues. The CDR3 loop is CASSQDLQGAYEQYF. In DNA, the CDR3 is TGCGCCAGCAGCCAAGATCTACAGGGAGCCTACGAGCAGTACTTC.

The J gene is TRBJ1-2, the V gene TRBV2, with unresolved D. The CDR3 is 14 amino acids. Germline CDR1 reads SNHLY; CDR2 reads FYNNEI. V lost 10 bases, J lost 4 bases, and 19 bases lay in between. CDR3 loop: CATRGEAALYGYTF. CDR3 nucleotide sequence: TGTGCCACCCGGGGAGAAGCAGCCCTCTATGGCTACACCTTC.

The V and J genes are TRBV6-6 and TRBJ1-3; D is unclear. This CDR3 is 12 amino acids long. The V gene lost 2 bases and the J gene lost 4 bases, with 3 bases spanning the gap. The germline V gene encodes CDR1 MNHNY and CDR2 SVGAGI (reference sequence). The CDR3 sequence is CASSYEGNTIYF. The CDR3 DNA sequence: TGTGCCAGCAGTTACGAGGGAAACACCATATATTTT.

This clone was detected a few times. The CDR3 DNA sequence: TGTGCCAGCAGCTACGGTCAGGGAGATCAGCCCCAGCATTTT. It codes for CASSYGQGDQPQHF. The chain joins TRBV7-9 to TRBJ1-5, with D perhaps matching TRBD1 (5 bases). V was trimmed by 4 bases and J by 5 bases, leaving 12 bases between them. The CDR3 length is 14 residues. The germline V gene has CDR1 SEHNR and CDR2 FQNEAQ (reference sequence).

This clone was observed once. The J gene is TRBJ1-2, the V gene TRBV4-3; 7 nucleotides align to TRBD1. V lost 4 bases to trimming and J lost 3 bases; unmatched junction nucleotides: 8. Looked up from germline, CDR1 is LGHNA and CDR2 is YSLEER. CDR3 length equals 15 residues. The CDR3 is CASSRVIGGDYGYTF. The CDR3 region has the DNA TGCGCCAGCAGCCGGGTAATAGGGGGCGACTATGGCTACACCTTC.